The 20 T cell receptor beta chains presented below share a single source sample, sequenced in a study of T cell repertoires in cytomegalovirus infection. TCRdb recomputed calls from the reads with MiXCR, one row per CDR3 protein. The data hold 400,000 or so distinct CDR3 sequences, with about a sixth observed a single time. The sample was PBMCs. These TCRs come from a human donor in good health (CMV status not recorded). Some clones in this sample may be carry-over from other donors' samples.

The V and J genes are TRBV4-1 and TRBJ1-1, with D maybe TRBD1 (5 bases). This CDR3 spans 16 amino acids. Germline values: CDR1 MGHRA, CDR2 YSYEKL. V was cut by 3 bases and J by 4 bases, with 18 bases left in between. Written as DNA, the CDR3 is TGCGCCAGCAGCCAGGAAAGTCGGCAGGGAGGCACTGAAGCTTTCTTT. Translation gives CASSQESRQGGTEAFF.

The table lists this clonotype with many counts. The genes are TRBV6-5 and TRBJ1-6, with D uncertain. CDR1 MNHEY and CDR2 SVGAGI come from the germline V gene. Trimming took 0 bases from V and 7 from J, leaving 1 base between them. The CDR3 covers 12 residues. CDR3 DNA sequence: TGTGCCAGCAGTTACTCGAATTCACCCCTCCACTTT. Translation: CASSYSNSPLHF.

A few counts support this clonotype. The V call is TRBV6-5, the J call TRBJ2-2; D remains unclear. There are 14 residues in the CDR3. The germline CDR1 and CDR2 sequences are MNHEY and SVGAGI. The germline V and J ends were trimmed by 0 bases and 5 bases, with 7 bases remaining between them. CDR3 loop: CASSYSTETGELFF. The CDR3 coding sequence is TGTGCCAGCAGTTACTCGACGGAGACCGGGGAGCTGTTTTTT.

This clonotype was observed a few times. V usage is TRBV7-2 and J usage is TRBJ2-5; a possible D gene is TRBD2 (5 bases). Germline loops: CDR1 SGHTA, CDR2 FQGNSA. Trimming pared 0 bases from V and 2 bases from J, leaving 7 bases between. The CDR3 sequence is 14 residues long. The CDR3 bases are TGTGCCAGCAGCTTAGCCCGGGGTCAAGAGACCCAGTACTTC. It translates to CASSLARGQETQYF.

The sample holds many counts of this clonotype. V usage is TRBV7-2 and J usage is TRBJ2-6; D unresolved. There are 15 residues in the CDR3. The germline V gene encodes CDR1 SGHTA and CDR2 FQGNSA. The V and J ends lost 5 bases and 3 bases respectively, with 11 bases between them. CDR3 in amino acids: CASSPPLFGANVLTF. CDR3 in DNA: TGTGCCAGCAGCCCACCCCTGTTTGGGGCCAACGTCCTGACTTTC.

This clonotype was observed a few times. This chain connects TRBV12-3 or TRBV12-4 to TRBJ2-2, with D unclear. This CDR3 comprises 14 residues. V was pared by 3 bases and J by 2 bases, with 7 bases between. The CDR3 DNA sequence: TGTGCCAGCAGTTTCGGCACTAACACCGGGGAGCTGTTTTTT. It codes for CASSFGTNTGELFF.

CDR3 nucleotide sequence: TGTGCCAGCAGCCCGAGCGGGGGGGCCCACAATGAGCAGTTCTTC. Its translation is CASSPSGGAHNEQFF. V and J are TRBV7-2 and TRBJ2-1, with 10 bases that match TRBD2. Trimming took 5 bases from V and 5 from J; bases not matched to a gene: 6. This CDR3 is built from 15 residues. Germline CDR1 is SGHTA and CDR2 is FQGNSA.

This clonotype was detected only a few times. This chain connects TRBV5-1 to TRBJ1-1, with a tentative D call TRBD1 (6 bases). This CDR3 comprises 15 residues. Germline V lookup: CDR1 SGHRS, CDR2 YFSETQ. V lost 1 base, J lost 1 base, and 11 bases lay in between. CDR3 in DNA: TGCGCCAGCAGCTTGCGACCGGGACAGAACACTGAAGCTTTCTTT. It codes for CASSLRPGQNTEAFF.

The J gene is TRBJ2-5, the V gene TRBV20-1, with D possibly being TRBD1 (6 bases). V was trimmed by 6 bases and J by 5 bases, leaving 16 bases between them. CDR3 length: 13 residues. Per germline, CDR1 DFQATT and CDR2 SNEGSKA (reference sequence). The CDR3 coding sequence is TGCAGTGCCTGGACAGTCTCCAGGGAGACCCAGTACTTC. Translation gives CSAWTVSRETQYF.

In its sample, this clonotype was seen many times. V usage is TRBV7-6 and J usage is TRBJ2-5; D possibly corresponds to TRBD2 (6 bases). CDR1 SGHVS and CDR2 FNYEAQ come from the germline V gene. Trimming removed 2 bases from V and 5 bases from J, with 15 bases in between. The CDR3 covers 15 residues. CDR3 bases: TGTGCCAGCAGCTTACCCCCGGGGAGGTATGAGACCCAGTACTTC. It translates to CASSLPPGRYETQYF.

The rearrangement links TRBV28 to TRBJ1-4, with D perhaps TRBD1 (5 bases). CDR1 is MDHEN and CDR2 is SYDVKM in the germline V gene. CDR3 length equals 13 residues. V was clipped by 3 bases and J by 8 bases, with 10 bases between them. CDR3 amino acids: CASSFGGQEKLFF. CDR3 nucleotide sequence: TGTGCCAGCAGTTTCGGGGGTCAGGAAAAACTGTTTTTT.

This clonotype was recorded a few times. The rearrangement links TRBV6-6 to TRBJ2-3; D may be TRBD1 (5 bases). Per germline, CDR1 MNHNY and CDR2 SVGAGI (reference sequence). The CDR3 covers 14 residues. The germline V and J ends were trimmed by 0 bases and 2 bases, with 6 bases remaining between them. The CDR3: CASSYSTDTDTQYF. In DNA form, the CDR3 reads TGTGCCAGCAGTTACTCGACAGACACAGATACGCAGTATTTT.

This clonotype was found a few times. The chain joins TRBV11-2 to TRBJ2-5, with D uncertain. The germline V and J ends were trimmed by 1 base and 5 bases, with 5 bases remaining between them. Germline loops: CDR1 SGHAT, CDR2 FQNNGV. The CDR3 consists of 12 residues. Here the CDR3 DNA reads TGTGCCAGCAGCTTAGGGTTTGAGACCCAGTACTTC. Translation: CASSLGFETQYF. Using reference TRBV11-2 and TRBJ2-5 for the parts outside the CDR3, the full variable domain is EAGVAQSPRYKIIEKRQSVAFWCNPISGHATLYWYQQILGQGPKLLIQFQNNGVVDDSQLPKDRFSAERLKGVDSTLKIQPAKLEDSAVYLCASSLGFETQYFGPGTRLLVL.

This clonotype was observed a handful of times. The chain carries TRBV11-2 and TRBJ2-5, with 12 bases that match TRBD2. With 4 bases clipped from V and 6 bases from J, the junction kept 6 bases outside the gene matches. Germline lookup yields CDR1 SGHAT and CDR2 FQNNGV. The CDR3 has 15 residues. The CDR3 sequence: CASSSLAGGGKTQYF. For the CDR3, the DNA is TGTGCCAGCAGCTCCCTAGCGGGGGGGGGGAAGACCCAGTACTTC.

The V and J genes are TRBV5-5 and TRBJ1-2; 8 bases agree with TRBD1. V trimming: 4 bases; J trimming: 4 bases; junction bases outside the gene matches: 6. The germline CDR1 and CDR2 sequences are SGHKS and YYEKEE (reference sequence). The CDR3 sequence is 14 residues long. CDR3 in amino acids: CASSTGTGAYGYTF. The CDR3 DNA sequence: TGTGCCAGCAGCACTGGGACAGGTGCCTATGGCTACACCTTC.

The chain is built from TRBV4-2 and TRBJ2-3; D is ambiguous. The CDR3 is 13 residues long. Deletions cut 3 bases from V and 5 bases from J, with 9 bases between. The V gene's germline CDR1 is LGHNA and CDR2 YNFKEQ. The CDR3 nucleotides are TGTGCCAGCAGCCAGACCACCGGAGATACGCAGTATTTT. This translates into CASSQTTGDTQYF.

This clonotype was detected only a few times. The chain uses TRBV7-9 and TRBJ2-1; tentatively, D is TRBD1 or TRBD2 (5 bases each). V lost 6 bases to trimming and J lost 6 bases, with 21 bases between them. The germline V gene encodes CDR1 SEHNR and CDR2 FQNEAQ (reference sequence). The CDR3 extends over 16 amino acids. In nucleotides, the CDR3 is TGTGCCAGCAGTCCCTTTAGGGGACGCGCTCGCAATGAGCAGTTCTTC. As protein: CASSPFRGRARNEQFF.

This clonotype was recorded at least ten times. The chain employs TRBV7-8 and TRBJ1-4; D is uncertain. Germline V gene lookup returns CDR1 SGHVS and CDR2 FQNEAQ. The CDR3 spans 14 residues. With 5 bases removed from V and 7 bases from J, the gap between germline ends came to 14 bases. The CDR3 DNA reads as TGTGCCAGCAGCCACAGCGGGAGCGGTGAAAAACTGTTTTTT. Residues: CASSHSGSGEKLFF.

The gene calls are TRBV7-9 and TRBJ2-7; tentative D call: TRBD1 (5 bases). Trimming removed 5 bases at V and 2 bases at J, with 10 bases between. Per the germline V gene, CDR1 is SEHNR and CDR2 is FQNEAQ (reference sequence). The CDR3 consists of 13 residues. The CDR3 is CASSGRETYEQYF. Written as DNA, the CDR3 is TGTGCCAGCAGCGGCAGGGAAACCTACGAGCAGTACTTC. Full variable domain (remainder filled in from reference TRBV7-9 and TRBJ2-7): DTGVSQNPRHKITKRGQNVTFRCDPISEHNRLYWYRQTLGQGPEFLTYFQNEAQLEKSRLLSDRFSAERPKGSFSTLEIQRTEQGDSAMYLCASSGRETYEQYFGPGTRLTVT.

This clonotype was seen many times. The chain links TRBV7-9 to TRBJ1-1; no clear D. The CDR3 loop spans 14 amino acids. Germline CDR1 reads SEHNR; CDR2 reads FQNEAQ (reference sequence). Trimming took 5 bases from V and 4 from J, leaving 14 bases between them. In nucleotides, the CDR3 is TGTGCCAGCAGCCCAGCGGCGGGCGGCACTGAAGCTTTCTTT. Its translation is CASSPAAGGTEAFF.